This T cell receptor beta chain is from a study of low-dose radiotherapy and immunotherapy resistance in tumors. As for the study in general: In Cohort 2, 1 Gy per fraction was delivered every two weeks, for a total of 13 Gy over 26 weeks.

J was trimmed by 5 bases and V by 0 bases; bases with no gene match: 5. The germline V gene encodes CDR1 SGHNT and CDR2 YYREEE (reference sequence). CDR3 length: 16 residues. Time point of the sample: after trial treatment. Treatment: LDRT plus nivolumab, ipilimumab, low-dose cyclophosphamide and aspirin (RACIN trial). Donors, who were enrolled in a single-arm phase I dose-escalation trial, received nivolumab, ipilimumab, aspirin, low-dose cyclophosphamide and low-dose radiotherapy. This clonotype has ten or more counts. Primers used for first-strand cDNA, a TRAV- and TRBV-specific set, covered both alpha and beta chains. TCRs were put through approximately 21 PCR cycles of amplification with Phusion. A constant-region primer and the V-primer adapter served as the primer pair. One entry per CDR3 protein, called by TCRdb with MiXCR from the reads. The repertoire has roughly 100,000 distinct CDR3 sequences, around 20% of them found once; the top ten carry over 3.5%.

The sequences come from PBMCs, collected after low-dose radiotherapy plus immunotherapy. The V and J genes are TRBV5-4 and TRBJ2-3; TRBD2 aligns across 11 bases. The sequence was collected from a male donor with prostate cancer. CDR3 bases: TGTGCCAGCAGCTTGGTTAGCGGGGGGGTAGGAGATACGCAGTATTTT. Translating it yields CASSLVSGGVGDTQYF.